This T cell receptor (beta chain) was sequenced during a study of neurological immune-mediated disorders (dated by TCRdb to about 2019). In terms of the full investigation: Among the approximately 35 multiple sclerosis patients, relapsing-remitting MS accounted for around 30 and secondary progressive MS accounted for 3. Longitudinal samples, technical triplicates and paired sorted CD4+ and CD8+ T-cell subsets, alongside PBMC samples, were included among the approximately 99 TCR-beta libraries. The cohort included around 70 subjects: 14 with HAM/TSP, some 34 with multiple sclerosis, and 20 or so healthy controls. Peripheral blood TCR-beta repertoires from HTLV-I-associated myelopathy (HAM/TSP) patients, multiple sclerosis patients and healthy controls were compared by UMI-based sequencing.

CDR1 SGHTA and CDR2 FQGNSA are derived from the germline V gene. The trim is 1 base for V and 7 bases for J, with a gap of 10 bases between the germline ends. From the cysteine up to the phenylalanine, the CDR3 has a length of 14 residues. The CDR3 DNA has 42 bases and is translated from base 1. General study outcomes and caveats: TCR clonal expansion was greatest in HAM/TSP patients and smallest in MS patients, who ranked below even healthy controls. Repertoires from 18 of 34 MS patients were grouped by phylogenetic analysis into a cluster of related CDR3 sequences, suggesting a possible repertoire-level signature. The MS cluster was not associated with any clinical or MRI features, and the authors stated that larger cohorts are needed. No identical CDR3 amino acid sequences were shared among expanded clones across subjects, suggesting private TCR-beta repertoires in all groups.

cDNA was synthesized by template-switch 5'RACE using a primer with a 10-nucleotide random unique molecular identifier that tagged each TCR transcript. Over 180 million TCR-beta sequences, covering 15-18 subjects, were produced in each sequencing run. The RNeasy kit was used to extract total RNA. The KAPA Real-time Library Amplification kit was used to amplify TCR-beta VDJ regions with primers targeting the TCR constant region and the 5'RACE anchor. Sample indexes and Illumina adaptors were added in a first PCR, after which library yield was increased in a second PCR. After purification with Ampure beads, the TCR product of roughly 650 bp was size-selected on a 2% E-gel SizeSelection system. Before pooling, library quality was assessed on a Bioanalyzer, concentration was determined with Qubit, and library quantification was performed with the Kapa Library Quantification kit. Libraries were sequenced paired-end 2 x 150 bp on an Illumina HiSeq 2500. To increase sequence diversity, roughly 25-31% phiX was spiked into each library pool. The original methods were these. Quality-filtered reads were processed with the UMI-based MiGEC pipeline, and over 80% of raw TCR sequences were removed by the MiGEC pipeline during error correction. VDJ genes were aligned to IMGT germline references, and clonotypes were defined by unique CDR3 amino acid sequence plus V-J genes. Clonal expansion, Shannon diversity and CDR3 relatedness were evaluated with VDJtools (CalcPairwiseDistances, ClusterSamples), while phylogenetic trees were built in CLCbio workbench. A clone was classed as expanded if it had 8 or more unique UMIs, a cutoff based on coefficient-of-variation modelling across technical triplicates. The public reads were quality trimmed at Q25 with fastp and then assembled into clones with MiXCR by TCRdb, keeping productive beta chains. Rows are unified per CDR3 protein, each entry keeping the most common DNA and genes. V and J calls and clone size were set by TCRdb, not the authors. The sample yields 55,000 to 65,000 distinct CDR3 sequences; roughly 3.5% were counted once. Approximately 3.1% of the sample rests with the top ten.

For unsorted PBMC libraries, 2 million PBMCs were used after storage in RNAlater at -80 degrees C until RNA extraction. Multiple sclerosis patients were enrolled in a US clinical protocol evaluating disease progression by magnetic resonance imaging. Peripheral blood underwent Ficoll-Hypaque density gradient centrifugation to isolate PBMCs, which were then cryopreserved in liquid nitrogen. In this sample, this clonotype turned up many times. The clone's antigen remains unknown. Base-call qualities are not available, and no considerably larger clone is one nucleotide away. The material sequenced was PBMCs. The receptor was derived from a woman aged 30 to 39 with multiple sclerosis. Recombination connected TRBV7-2 to TRBJ1-4; TRBD1 might be the D gene, on 5 matching bases. The CDR3: CASSLDQGVEKLFF. At the DNA level, the sequence is TGTGCCAGCAGCTTAGACCAGGGAGTTGAAAAACTGTTTTTT.